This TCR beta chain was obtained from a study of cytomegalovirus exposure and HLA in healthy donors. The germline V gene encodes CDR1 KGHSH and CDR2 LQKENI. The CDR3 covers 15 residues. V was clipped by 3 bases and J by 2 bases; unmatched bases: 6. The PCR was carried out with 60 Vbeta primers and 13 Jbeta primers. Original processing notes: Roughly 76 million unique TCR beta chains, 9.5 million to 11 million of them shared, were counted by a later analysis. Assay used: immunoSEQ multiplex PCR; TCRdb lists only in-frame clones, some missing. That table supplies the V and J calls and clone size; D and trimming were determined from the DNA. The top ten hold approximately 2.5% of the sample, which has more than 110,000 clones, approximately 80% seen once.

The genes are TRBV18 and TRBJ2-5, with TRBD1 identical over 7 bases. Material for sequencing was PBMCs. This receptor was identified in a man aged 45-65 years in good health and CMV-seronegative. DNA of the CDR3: TGTGCCAGCTCACCGCGGACAGGTACACAAGAGACCCAGTACTTC. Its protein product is CASSPRTGTQETQYF. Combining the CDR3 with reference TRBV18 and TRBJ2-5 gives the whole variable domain NAGVMQNPRHLVRRRGQEARLRCSPMKGHSHVYWYRQLPEEGLKFMVYLQKENIIDESGMPKERFSAEFPKEGPSILRIQQVVRGDSAAYFCASSPRTGTQETQYFGPGTRLLVL.